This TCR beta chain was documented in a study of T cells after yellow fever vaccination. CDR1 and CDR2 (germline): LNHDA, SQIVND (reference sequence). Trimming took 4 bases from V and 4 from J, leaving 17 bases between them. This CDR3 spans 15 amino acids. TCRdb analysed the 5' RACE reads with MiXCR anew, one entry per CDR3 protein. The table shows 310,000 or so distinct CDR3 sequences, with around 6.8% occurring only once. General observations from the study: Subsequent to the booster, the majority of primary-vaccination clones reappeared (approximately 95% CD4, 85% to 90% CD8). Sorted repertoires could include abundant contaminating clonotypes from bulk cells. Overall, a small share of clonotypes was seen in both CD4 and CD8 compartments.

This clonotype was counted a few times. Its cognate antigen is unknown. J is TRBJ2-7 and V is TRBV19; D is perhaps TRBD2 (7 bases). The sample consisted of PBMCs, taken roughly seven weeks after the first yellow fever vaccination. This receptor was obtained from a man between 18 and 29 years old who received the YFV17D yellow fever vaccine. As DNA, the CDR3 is TGTGCCAGTAGTACTTTCGGCGGGGGCAGGTACGAGCAGTACTTC. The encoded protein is CASSTFGGGRYEQYF.